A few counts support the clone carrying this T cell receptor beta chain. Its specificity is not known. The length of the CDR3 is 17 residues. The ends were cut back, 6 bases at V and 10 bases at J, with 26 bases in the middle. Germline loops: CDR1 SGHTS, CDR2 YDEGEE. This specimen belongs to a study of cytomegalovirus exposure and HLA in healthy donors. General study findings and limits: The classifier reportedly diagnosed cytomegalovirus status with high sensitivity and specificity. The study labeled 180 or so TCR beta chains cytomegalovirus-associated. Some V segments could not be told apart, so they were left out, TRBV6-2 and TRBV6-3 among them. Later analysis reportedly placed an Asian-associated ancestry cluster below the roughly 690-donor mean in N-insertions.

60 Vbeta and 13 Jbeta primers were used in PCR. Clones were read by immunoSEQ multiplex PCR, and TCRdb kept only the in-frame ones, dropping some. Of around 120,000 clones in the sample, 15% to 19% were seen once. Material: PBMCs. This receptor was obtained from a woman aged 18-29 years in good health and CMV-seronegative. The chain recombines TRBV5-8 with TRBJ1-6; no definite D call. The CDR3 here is CASIPFLGRPSSSPLHF. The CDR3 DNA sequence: TGTGCCAGCATCCCGTTTCTGGGCAGGCCCTCGTCCTCACCCCTCCACTTT.